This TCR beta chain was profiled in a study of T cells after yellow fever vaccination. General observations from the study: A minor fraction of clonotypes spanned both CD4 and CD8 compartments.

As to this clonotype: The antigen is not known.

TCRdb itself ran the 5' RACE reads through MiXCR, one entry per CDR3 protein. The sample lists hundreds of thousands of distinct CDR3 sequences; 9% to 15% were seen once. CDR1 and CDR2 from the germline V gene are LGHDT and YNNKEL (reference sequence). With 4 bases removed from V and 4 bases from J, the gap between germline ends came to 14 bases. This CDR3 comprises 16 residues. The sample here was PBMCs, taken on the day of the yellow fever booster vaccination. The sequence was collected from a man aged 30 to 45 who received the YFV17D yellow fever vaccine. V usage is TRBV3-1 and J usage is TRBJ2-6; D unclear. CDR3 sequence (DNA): TGTGCCAGCAGCCGCAGCTGGCTTTCCGGGGCCAACGTCCTGACTTTC. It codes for CASSRSWLSGANVLTF.